A single sample gave rise to the 22 T cell receptor beta chains below, sequenced in a study of cytomegalovirus exposure and HLA in healthy donors. With 60 Vbeta and 13 Jbeta primers, the PCR was carried out. Assay: immunoSEQ multiplex PCR; the TCRdb copy retains only in-frame clones and omits some. The data hold roughly 150,000 clones, with over 70% observed a single time. Sequencing input: PBMCs. The receptors here all came from a woman in her thirties or forties in good health and CMV-seronegative.

This chain links TRBV14 with TRBJ2-7, with D hard to call. CDR3 length: 11 amino acids. Germline CDR1 reads SGHDN; CDR2 reads FVKESK. Trimming removed 2 bases at V and 12 bases at J, with 11 bases between. Here the CDR3 reads CASSQTSRRYF. The CDR3 nucleotides read TGTGCCAGCAGCCAAACATCTAGGCGGTACTTC.

The chain's CDR3 is CASSFRGPGELFF. The CDR3 DNA reads as TGCGCCAGCAGCTTTAGGGGCCCCGGGGAGCTGTTTTTT. The chain has TRBV5-1 and TRBJ2-2, with D possibly TRBD1 on 5 matching bases. The CDR3 loop spans 13 amino acids. The ends were cut back, 2 bases at V and 6 bases at J, with 8 bases in the middle. Germline CDR1 SGHRS, CDR2 YFSETQ.

The chain joins TRBV7-9 to TRBJ1-1; D may be TRBD1 (5 bases). Per the germline V gene, CDR1 is SEHNR and CDR2 is FQNEAQ (reference sequence). Trimming stripped 2 bases from V and 3 bases from J, with 7 bases between. CDR3 size: 13 residues. CDR3 in amino acids: CASSLRDYTEAFF. CDR3 DNA sequence: TGTGCCAGCAGCTTAAGGGACTACACTGAAGCTTTCTTT.

This clone was seen only a few times. The chain joins TRBV7-2 to TRBJ2-5; D remains ambiguous. Trimming removed 5 bases from V and 4 bases from J, with 8 bases in between. CDR1 and CDR2 from the germline V gene are SGHTA and FQGNSA. The CDR3 runs to 12 residues. The CDR3 nucleotides read TGTGCCAGCAGCACGAACAGAGAGACCCAGTACTTC. It yields the protein CASSTNRETQYF. Full variable domain (missing parts from reference TRBV7-2 and TRBJ2-5): GAGVSQSPSNKVTEKGKDVELRCDPISGHTALYWYRQSLGQGLEFLIYFQGNSAPDKSGLPSDRFSAERTGGSVSTLTIQRTQQEDSAVYLCASSTNRETQYFGPGTRLLVL.

The chain has TRBV6-1 and TRBJ1-4; TRBD1 aligns across 7 bases. Unmatched junction bases numbered 2, after V lost 6 bases and J lost 4 bases. Germline CDR1 reads MNHNS; CDR2 reads SASEGT. The CDR3 contains 13 residues. Here the CDR3 DNA reads TGTGCCAGCAGGGGACAGTTTAATGAAAAACTGTTTTTT. This translates into CASRGQFNEKLFF.

The rearrangement links TRBV7-9 to TRBJ1-5; 11 positions match TRBD1. Losses at the gene ends were 5 bases for V and 3 bases for J; bases not matched to a gene: 12. Per germline, CDR1 SEHNR and CDR2 FQNEAQ (reference sequence). The CDR3 contains 18 residues. The CDR3: CASSPMGDRGAYNQPQHF. CDR3 in DNA: TGTGCCAGCAGCCCCATGGGGGACAGGGGGGCTTACAATCAGCCCCAGCATTTT. Based on the CDR3 plus reference TRBV7-9 and TRBJ1-5, the full variable domain is DTGVSQNPRHKITKRGQNVTFRCDPISEHNRLYWYRQTLGQGPEFLTYFQNEAQLEKSRLLSDRFSAERPKGSFSTLEIQRTEQGDSAMYLCASSPMGDRGAYNQPQHFGDGTRLSIL.

This chain links TRBV28 with TRBJ2-5; D may be TRBD1 (5 bases). The germline V gene encodes CDR1 MDHEN and CDR2 SYDVKM. Trimming took 4 bases from V and 1 from J, leaving 16 bases between them. The CDR3 is 16 amino acids. The CDR3 coding sequence is TGTGCCAGCAGTTCCATTGGCAAGGGGATCCAAGAGACCCAGTACTTC. It specifies CASSSIGKGIQETQYF.

V is TRBV2 and J is TRBJ1-2; D may be TRBD1 (6 bases). V dropped 4 bases and J dropped 2 bases, with 11 bases sitting between them. Germline CDR1 SNHLY, CDR2 FYNNEI. This CDR3 spans 14 amino acids. This chain's CDR3 is CASSGTVRNYGYTF. The CDR3 region has the DNA TGTGCCAGCAGTGGGACAGTGAGAAACTATGGCTACACCTTC.

This chain connects TRBV7-9 to TRBJ1-2; TRBD1 matches at 7 bases. The J segment lost 7 bases and the V segment lost 5 bases, leaving 10 bases of the junction unmatched. The CDR3 consists of 14 residues. The germline V gene encodes CDR1 SEHNR and CDR2 FQNEAQ (reference sequence). CDR3 DNA: TGTGCCAGCAGCGCCCCCAAGACAGGGTTTGGCTACACCTTC. Protein: CASSAPKTGFGYTF. The full variable domain, with the rest looked up from reference TRBV7-9 and TRBJ1-2, is DTGVSQNPRHKITKRGQNVTFRCDPISEHNRLYWYRQTLGQGPEFLTYFQNEAQLEKSRLLSDRFSAERPKGSFSTLEIQRTEQGDSAMYLCASSAPKTGFGYTFGSGTRLTVV.

This clone was detected a few times. J is TRBJ2-7 and V is TRBV10-3; 9 nucleotides agree with TRBD2. V trimming: 0 bases; J trimming: 0 bases; junction bases outside the gene matches: 3. CDR1 and CDR2 from the germline V gene are ENHRY and SYGVKD. This CDR3 spans 16 amino acids. This chain's CDR3 is CAISESSGSRSYEQYF. CDR3 coding DNA: TGTGCCATCAGTGAGTCTAGCGGGAGCCGCTCCTACGAGCAGTACTTC.

J is TRBJ2-3 and V is TRBV7-6; no definite D call. There are 18 residues in the CDR3. Germline CDR1 and CDR2: SGHVS and FNYEAQ. The V end lost 2 bases, the J end lost 4 bases, and 22 bases lay between the germline ends. CDR3 DNA sequence: TGTGCCAGCAGCTTAAACGGAGTAAGAGTTGGTGAGGCAGATACGCAGTATTTT. Translation gives CASSLNGVRVGEADTQYF.

The chain employs TRBV11-2 and TRBJ2-7; TRBD2 is a possible D gene (6 bases). The CDR3 loop spans 14 amino acids. Germline CDR1 reads SGHAT; CDR2 reads FQNNGV. V lost 3 bases and J lost 7, with 16 bases in between. Here the CDR3 DNA reads TGTGCCAGCAGCTTGCCCAGGGAGGTCGGAGAGCAGTACTTC. Its protein is CASSLPREVGEQYF.

The J gene is TRBJ2-5, the V gene TRBV30, with D possibly being TRBD2 (5 bases). The CDR3 spans 13 residues. The V end lost 3 bases, the J end lost 5 bases, and 13 bases lay between the germline ends. CDR1 is GTSNPN, CDR2 SVGIG, per germline (reference sequence). The CDR3 loop reads CAWRPGGWETQYF. The CDR3 DNA reads as TGTGCCTGGAGACCAGGCGGGTGGGAGACCCAGTACTTC.

This chain joins TRBV7-8 and TRBJ2-5; 9 bases line up with TRBD1. Trimming took 6 bases from V and 4 from J; bases not matched to a gene: 9. CDR1 and CDR2 from the germline V gene are SGHVS and FQNEAQ. This CDR3 has 15 residues. This CDR3 is CASRLTGGKLETQYF. The DNA of the CDR3 is TGTGCCAGCAGGCTAACAGGGGGCAAACTAGAGACCCAGTACTTC.

This clone appeared a few times. V and J are TRBV5-4 and TRBJ1-4; D is possibly TRBD1 (6 bases). V was trimmed by 4 bases and J by 6 bases, leaving 10 bases between them. This CDR3 is 13 amino acids long. Germline CDR1 reads SGHNT; CDR2 reads YYREEE (reference sequence). CDR3 loop: CASSLQGDEKLFF. The CDR3 DNA is TGTGCCAGCAGCCTACAGGGCGATGAAAAACTGTTTTTT.

The rearrangement links TRBV7-2 to TRBJ2-7; 10 bases agree with TRBD2. The V gene's germline CDR1 is SGHTA and CDR2 FQGNSA. The CDR3 sequence is 14 residues long. After removal of 4 bases from V and 5 bases from J, the junction contained 5 bases not matched to a gene. The CDR3: CASSSSSGRNEQYF. The CDR3 coding sequence is TGTGCCAGCAGCTCCTCTAGCGGGAGAAACGAGCAGTACTTC.

This chain connects TRBV9 to TRBJ2-7; 8 nucleotides match TRBD2. The CDR3 totals 15 residues. Germline V CDR1 and CDR2: SGDLS, YYNGEE. V was pared by 0 bases and J by 2 bases, with 4 bases of the junction left unmatched. The CDR3 sequence is CASSVDTSGPYEQYF. CDR3 in DNA: TGTGCCAGCAGCGTAGATACTAGCGGTCCCTACGAGCAGTACTTC.

The chain employs TRBV2 and TRBJ2-7, with D maybe TRBD2 (6 bases). The CDR3 is 12 amino acids. Germline-derived CDR1 and CDR2 are SNHLY and FYNNEI. V was clipped by 7 bases and J by 2 bases, with 9 bases between them. The CDR3 coding sequence is TGTGCCAGCACACGGGGGACCTACGAGCAGTACTTC. The encoded protein is CASTRGTYEQYF.

This chain joins TRBV6-5 and TRBJ1-6; 8 bases agree with TRBD1. V lost 4 bases to trimming and J lost 0 bases; unmatched junction nucleotides: 2. The CDR3 is 16 residues long. From germline, CDR1 is MNHEY and CDR2 SVGAGI. The CDR3 bases are TGTGCCAGCAGTTGGACAGGGAGCTCCTATAATTCACCCCTCCACTTT. Translating it yields CASSWTGSSYNSPLHF.

This chain uses TRBV12-5 with TRBJ1-2, with D unresolved. The germline gives CDR1 LGHNT, CDR2 FRNRAP. The CDR3 length is 18 residues. V shed 0 bases and J shed 8 bases, with 25 bases lying between them. CDR3 in amino acids: CASGLVLGDENFGFGYTF. CDR3 DNA sequence: TGTGCTAGTGGTTTGGTACTAGGCGACGAAAATTTTGGATTCGGCTACACCTTC. The whole variable domain, remainder taken from reference TRBV12-5 and TRBJ1-2, is DARVTQTPRHKVTEMGQEVTMRCQPILGHNTVFWYRQTMMQGLELLAYFRNRAPLDDSGMPKDRFSAEMPDATLATLKIQPSEPRDSAVYFCASGLVLGDENFGFGYTFGSGTRLTVV.

This clone has only a few counts. At one boundary the junction diverges from the germline segment, which might be a read error. This chain uses TRBV7-9 with TRBJ2-6; TRBD1 aligns across 7 bases. The CDR3 totals 19 residues. Germline V gene data show CDR1 as SEHNR and CDR2 as FQNEAQ (reference sequence). This chain's CDR3 is CASSLKGAFSFSGANGLTF. CDR3 nucleotides: TGTGCCAGCAGCTTAAAGGGGGCGTTCTCCTTCTCTGGGGCCAACGGCCTGACTTTC.

This clone was counted between two and nine times. The rearrangement links TRBV11-2 to TRBJ1-4; 9 bases are shared with TRBD1. CDR3 length: 15 residues. With V trimmed by 1 base and J by 10 bases, 7 bases remained unmatched. In germline, CDR1 is SGHAT, CDR2 FQNNGV. The CDR3 DNA is TGTGCCAGCAGCTTAGGGACCGGGACAGGGCCAAAACTGTTTTTT. This gives the protein CASSLGTGTGPKLFF.